What follows are 7 T cell receptor beta chains derived from one specimen sequenced in a study of blood T cell repertoires in COVID-19. The protocol was immunoSEQ multiplex PCR, while the TCRdb copy is restricted to in-frame clones and leaves out a portion. This sample has fewer than 300,000 clones; roughly 90% occur once, and the top ten carry over 2%. Sequencing used peripheral blood. The receptors here all came from a woman aged 25 to 39 with COVID-19, enrolled during active disease.

The chain combines TRBV5-4 with TRBJ2-1, with 9 bases identical to TRBD2. V dropped 2 bases and J dropped 4; count of bases not matched to a gene: 7. The CDR3 sequence is 16 residues long. Looked up from germline, CDR1 is SGHNT and CDR2 is YYREEE (reference sequence). The DNA of the CDR3 is TGTGCCAGCAGCTTCAGTCTAGCGGGATCATACAATGAGCAGTTCTTC. This encodes CASSFSLAGSYNEQFF.

The V and J genes are TRBV6-5 and TRBJ2-7; D is ambiguous. Germline V gives CDR1 MNHEY, CDR2 SVGAGI. The CDR3 runs 12 residues. V was clipped by 4 bases and J by 2 bases, with 6 bases between them. CDR3 loop: CASSSYTYEQYF. The CDR3 coding sequence is TGTGCCAGCAGTTCTTACACCTACGAGCAGTACTTC.

This clone was seen once. The chain recombines TRBV11-2 with TRBJ1-2, with D unclear. Germline CDR1 reads SGHAT; CDR2 reads FQNNGV. Trimming removed 5 bases from V and 4 bases from J, with 17 bases in between. The CDR3 is 15 amino acids. CDR3 in DNA: TGTGCCAGCAGCCAAGGACTTCTAAACGGCTATGGCTACACCTTC. As protein: CASSQGLLNGYGYTF.

The genes are TRBV11-2 and TRBJ2-2; 7 nucleotides align to TRBD2. The CDR3 has 13 amino acids. Germline trimming cut 10 bases from V and 3 bases from J; bases unmatched to any gene: 5. The germline gives CDR1 SGHAT, CDR2 FQNNGV. DNA of the CDR3: TGTGCCACCCGGGGAGGGGACACCGGGGAGCTGTTTTTT. Translating it yields CATRGGDTGELFF.

The rearrangement uses TRBV30 and TRBJ1-1; D uncertain. Germline-derived CDR1 and CDR2 are GTSNPN and SVGIG (reference sequence). This CDR3 has 13 residues. Between the trimmed V and J ends, which lost 4 bases and 0 bases, there was a span of 9 bases. CDR3 nucleotides: TGTGCCTGGACTACCGGTATGAACACTGAAGCTTTCTTT. Amino acids: CAWTTGMNTEAFF.

This rearrangement joins TRBV12-5 to TRBJ2-7, with 8 bases that match TRBD2. The CDR3 is 17 amino acids. Germline CDR1 reads LGHNT; CDR2 reads FRNRAP. V was pared by 1 base and J by 2 bases, with 10 bases of the junction left unmatched. CDR3 nucleotides: TGTGCTAGTGGTTTGGCGGGGTTGGTAGCGGGGACCTACGAGCAGTACTTC. It translates to CASGLAGLVAGTYEQYF.

The rearrangement uses TRBV14 and TRBJ1-2; possibly TRBD1 for D (6 bases). In germline, CDR1 is SGHDN, CDR2 FVKESK. Trimming took 1 base from V and 3 from J, leaving 6 bases between them. This CDR3 has 13 residues. CDR3 DNA: TGTGCCAGCAGCCAAGGACAGGACTATGGCTACACCTTC. As protein: CASSQGQDYGYTF.